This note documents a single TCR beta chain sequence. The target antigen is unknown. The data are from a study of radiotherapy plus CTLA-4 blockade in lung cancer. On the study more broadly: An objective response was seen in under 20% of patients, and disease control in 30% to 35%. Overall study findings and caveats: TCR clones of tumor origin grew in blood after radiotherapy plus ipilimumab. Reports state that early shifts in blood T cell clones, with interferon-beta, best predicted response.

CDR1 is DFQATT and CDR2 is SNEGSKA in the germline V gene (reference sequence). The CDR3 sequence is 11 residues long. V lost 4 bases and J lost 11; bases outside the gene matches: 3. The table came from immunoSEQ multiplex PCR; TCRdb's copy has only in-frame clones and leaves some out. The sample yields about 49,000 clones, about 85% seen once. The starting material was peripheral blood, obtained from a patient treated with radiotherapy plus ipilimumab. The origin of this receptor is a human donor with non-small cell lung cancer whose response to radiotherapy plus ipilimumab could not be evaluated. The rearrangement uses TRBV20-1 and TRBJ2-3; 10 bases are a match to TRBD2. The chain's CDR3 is CSAISGRGQYF. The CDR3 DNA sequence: TGCAGTGCTATAAGCGGGAGGGGGCAGTATTTT.